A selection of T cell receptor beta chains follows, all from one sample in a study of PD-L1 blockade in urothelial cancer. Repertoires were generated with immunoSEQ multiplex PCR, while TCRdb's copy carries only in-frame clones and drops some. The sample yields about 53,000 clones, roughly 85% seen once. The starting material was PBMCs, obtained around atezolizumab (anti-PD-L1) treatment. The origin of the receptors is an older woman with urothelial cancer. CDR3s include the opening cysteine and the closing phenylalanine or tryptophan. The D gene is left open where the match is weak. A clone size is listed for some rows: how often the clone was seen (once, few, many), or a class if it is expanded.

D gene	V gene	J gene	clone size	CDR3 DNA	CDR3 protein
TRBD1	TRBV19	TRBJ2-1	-	TGTGCCAGTAGTATAGGGGCAGGGGGTGGCAATGAGCAGTTCTTC	CASSIGAGGGNEQFF
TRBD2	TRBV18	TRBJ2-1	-	TGTGCCAGCTCACCACTACCACCAGGGGGACTAGCGGGAGGATCCTACAATGAGCAGTTCTTC	CASSPLPPGGLAGGSYNEQFF
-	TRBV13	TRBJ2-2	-	TGTGCCAGCAGCCCGACCGGGGAGCTGTTTTTT	CASSPTGELFF
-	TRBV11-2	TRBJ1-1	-	TGTGCCAGCAGCTCGACGACAATGGACACTGAAGCTTTCTTT	CASSSTTMDTEAFF
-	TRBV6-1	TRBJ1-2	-	TGTGCCAGCAGTGAAGTGGGAACATACAATGACAGATTTTATGGCTACACCTTC	CASSEVGTYNDRFYGYTF
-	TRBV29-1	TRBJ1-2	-	TGCAGCGTTGAAGATCAGGCAACTCCTAACTATGGCTACACCTTC	CSVEDQATPNYGYTF
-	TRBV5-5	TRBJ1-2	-	TGTGCCAGCAGCTTGGATTCGGAGGCCATTAACTATGGCTACACCTTC	CASSLDSEAINYGYTF
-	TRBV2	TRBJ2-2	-	TGTGCCAGCGCCCGGGAGCCAGGCACCGGGGAGCTGTTTTTT	CASAREPGTGELFF
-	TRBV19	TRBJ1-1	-	TGTGCCAGTAGGGACGGGGGGGTGAACACTGAAGCTTTCTTT	CASRDGGVNTEAFF
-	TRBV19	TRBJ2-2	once	TGTGCCAGTAGTATAGATGGCTGGACCGGGGAGCTGTTTTTT	CASSIDGWTGELFF
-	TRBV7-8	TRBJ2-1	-	TGTGCCAGCAGCTTAATTCTAGGGGACTACAATGAGCAGTTCTTC	CASSLILGDYNEQFF
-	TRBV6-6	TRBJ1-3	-	TGTGCCAGCAGCCTTTTGACGGGAGCTGGAAACACCATATATTTT	CASSLLTGAGNTIYF
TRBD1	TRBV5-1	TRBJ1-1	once	TGCGCCAGCAGCTTGGCACAGGGGGCTAGGAACACTGAAGCTTTCTTT	CASSLAQGARNTEAFF
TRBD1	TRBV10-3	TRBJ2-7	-	TGTGCCATCACGCAGGGGGTCGCCTACGAGCAGTACTTC	CAITQGVAYEQYF
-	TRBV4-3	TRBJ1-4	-	TGCGCCAGCAGCCAATTAGGGGGTCCGAATGAAAAACTGTTTTTT	CASSQLGGPNEKLFF
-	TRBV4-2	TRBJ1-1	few	TGTGCCAGCAGCCAGGGGGCGATGAACACTGAAGCTTTCTTT	CASSQGAMNTEAFF
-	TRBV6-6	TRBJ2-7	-	TGTGCCAGCAGTTCCACCCAGAGCGGCTACGAGCAGTACTTC	CASSSTQSGYEQYF
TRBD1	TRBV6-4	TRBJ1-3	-	TGTGCCAGAAATCGAGGGGGCGCTGGAAACACCATATATTTT	CARNRGGAGNTIYF
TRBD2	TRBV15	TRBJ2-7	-	TGTGCCACCAGCAGAGTAAGCGGGGGGGTCTACGAGCAGTACTTC	CATSRVSGGVYEQYF
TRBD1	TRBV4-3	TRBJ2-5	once	TGCGCCAGCAGCCAAGGGGGGCTCGGACAGGGGTGGGAGACCCAGTACTTC	CASSQGGLGQGWETQYF
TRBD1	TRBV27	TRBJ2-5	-	TGTGCCAGCACCCCCGGGCGGGCAGGGGGACAAGAGACCCAGTACTTC	CASTPGRAGGQETQYF
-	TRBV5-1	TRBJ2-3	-	TGCGCCAGCAGCCCCGACTCTGGCACAGATACGCAGTATTTT	CASSPDSGTDTQYF
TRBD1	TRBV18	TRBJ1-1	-	TGTGCCAGCTCACCCCTCCAGGGGGAGGCTTTCTTT	CASSPLQGEAFF
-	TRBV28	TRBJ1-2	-	TGTGCCAGCAGCCAAGCGGGGGGCTATGGCTACACCTTC	CASSQAGGYGYTF
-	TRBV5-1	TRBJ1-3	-	TGCGCCAGCAGCTCGCAGGGTTCCGGAAACACCATATATTTT	CASSSQGSGNTIYF
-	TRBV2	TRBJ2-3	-	TGTGCCAGCAGTGAACAGGGCCTCTCCACAGATACGCAGTATTTT	CASSEQGLSTDTQYF
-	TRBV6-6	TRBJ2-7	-	TGTGCCAGCAGTCCCCTCAACAAAAAAGACTACGAGCAGTACTTC	CASSPLNKKDYEQYF
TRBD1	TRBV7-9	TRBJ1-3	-	TGTGCCAGCAGGCCAAGGACAGGGGTAATCACCATATATTTT	CASRPRTGVITIYF
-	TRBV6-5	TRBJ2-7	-	TGTGCCAGCAAGAGCGCAAACTACGAGCAGTACTTC	CASKSANYEQYF
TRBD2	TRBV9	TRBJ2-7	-	TGTGCCAGCAGCGTAGGGGGACTAGATTACGAGCAGTACTTC	CASSVGGLDYEQYF
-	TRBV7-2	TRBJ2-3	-	TGTGCCAGCAGCCCCAGGAGGGTAGATACGCAGTATTTT	CASSPRRVDTQYF
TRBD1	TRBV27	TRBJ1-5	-	TGTGCCAGCAGTTTAAACAGGGGTCGTCAGCCCCAGCATTTT	CASSLNRGRQPQHF
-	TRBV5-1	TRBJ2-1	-	TGCGCCAGCAGCTTGACCTCAACTAAGTCGCAGTTCTTC	CASSLTSTKSQFF
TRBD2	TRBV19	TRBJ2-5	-	TGTGCCAGTAGTCTCCGGACTAGCGGGGGGATGAAGACCCAGTACTTC	CASSLRTSGGMKTQYF
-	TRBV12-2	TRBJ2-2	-	TGTGCAAGTCGCTTAGCGGGGCCAGCAACCGTGCGGAACACCGGGGAGCTGTTTTTT	CASRLAGPATVRNTGELFF
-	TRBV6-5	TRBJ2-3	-	TGTGCCAGCAGTTACGGGGCGAGCACAGATACGCAGTATTTT	CASSYGASTDTQYF
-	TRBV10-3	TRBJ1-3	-	TGTGCCATCATGGGTGCCGAGGCAAGCACCATATATTTT	CAIMGAEASTIYF
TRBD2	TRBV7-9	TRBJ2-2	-	TGTGCCAGCAGCTTAGCGGGAGGGCCGACCGGGGAGCTGTTTTTT	CASSLAGGPTGELFF
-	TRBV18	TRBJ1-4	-	TGTGCCAGCTCACCGAACAGGGACAAGGGGAATGAAAAACTGTTTTTT	CASSPNRDKGNEKLFF
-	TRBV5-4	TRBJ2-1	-	TGTGCCAGCAGCCAAACCAGCGCCAATGAGCAGTTCTTC	CASSQTSANEQFF
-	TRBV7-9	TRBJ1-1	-	TGTGCCAGCAGTTATCCCACAGGGAATGAAGCTTTCTTT	CASSYPTGNEAFF
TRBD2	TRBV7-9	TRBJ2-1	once	TGTGCCAGCAGCAGTTGGACTAGCGGGCTACATGAGCAGTTCTTC	CASSSWTSGLHEQFF
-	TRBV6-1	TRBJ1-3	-	TGTGCCAGTCAACAGGGTGCTGGAAACACCATATATTTT	CASQQGAGNTIYF
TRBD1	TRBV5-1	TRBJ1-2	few	TGCGCCAGCAGCTTGGGAGGGGGCCCGGGCTACACCTTC	CASSLGGGPGYTF
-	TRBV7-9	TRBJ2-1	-	TGTGCCAGCAACATAAAGGGGTTAGCAGCTAGGAGCTCCTACAATGAGCAGTTCTTC	CASNIKGLAARSSYNEQFF
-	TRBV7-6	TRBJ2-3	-	TGTGCCAGCAGCTTAGCAGGGGGTTACACAGATACGCAGTATTTT	CASSLAGGYTDTQYF
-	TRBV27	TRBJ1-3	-	TGTGCCAGCAGTCCAGCGGGGGCCGCTGGAAACACCATATATTTT	CASSPAGAAGNTIYF
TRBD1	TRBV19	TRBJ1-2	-	TGTGCCAGTAGTATGGGGACAGGGGCTAACTATGGCTACACCTTC	CASSMGTGANYGYTF
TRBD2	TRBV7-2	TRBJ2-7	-	TGTGCCAGCAGCTCCCTGGGAGGGAACGAGCAGTACTTC	CASSSLGGNEQYF
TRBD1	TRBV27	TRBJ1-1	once	TGTGCCAGCAGTATGGACAGGGACACTGAAGCTTTCTTT	CASSMDRDTEAFF
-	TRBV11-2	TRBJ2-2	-	TGTGCCAGCAGCTTAGATCGTGGTAGCGGCACCGGGGAGCTGTTTTTT	CASSLDRGSGTGELFF
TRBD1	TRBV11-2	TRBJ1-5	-	TGTGCCAGCAGCCCAACGACAGGGGCTAATCAGCCCCAGCATTTT	CASSPTTGANQPQHF
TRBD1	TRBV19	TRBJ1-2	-	TGTGCCAGTGGCCGGGACAGGAGATATGGCTACACCTTC	CASGRDRRYGYTF